Sequencing of this T cell receptor beta chain was carried out in a study of blood T cell repertoires in COVID-19. Measured with immunoSEQ multiplex PCR; TCRdb has only the in-frame clones, and not every one. The sample records about 290,000 clones, approximately 90% being singletons. This CDR3 has 16 amino acids. The germline V gene has CDR1 SNHLY and CDR2 FYNNEI. V shed 6 bases and J 2 bases; nucleotides not matched to a gene: 8. This clone has just a few counts. Sequenced sample: peripheral blood. The TCR was taken from a man aged 40-50 years with acute or convalescent COVID-19. V gene TRBV2 combines with J gene TRBJ1-5, with TRBD1 matching 9 bases. This CDR3 is CASRGTGPGGNQPQHF. The CDR3 nucleotides are TGTGCCAGCAGGGGGACAGGGCCGGGTGGCAATCAGCCCCAGCATTTT.